This T cell receptor beta chain was sequenced for a study of T cells after posttransplantation cyclophosphamide. The repertoire was sequenced with immunoSEQ multiplex PCR; TCRdb's copy has only in-frame clones and lacks some. The table has 20,000 to 25,000 clones, approximately 76% seen once; the top ten hold 0.6% to 0.75%. Germline assignment: CDR1 LNHDA and CDR2 SQIVND (reference sequence). This CDR3 spans 15 amino acids. V shed 5 bases and J shed 7 bases, with 18 bases lying between them. Concerning this clone: The antigen is undetermined.

General observations from the study: TRB clonality was highly associated with recipient CMV seropositivity and reactivation. TRB overlap between skin or GI tissue T cells and blood was limited. Donor CD8+ memory clones often dominated recipient blood repertoires at later times.

Sequencing used memory CD4+ T cells sorted from PBMCs. The TCR was taken from a woman in her sixties in good health, CMV-negative, and a related stem cell transplant donor. V and J are TRBV19 and TRBJ1-5; the D gene is possibly TRBD1 (5 bases). The CDR3 loop is CASSSSQGGGQPQHF. CDR3 nucleotides: TGTGCCAGTAGTTCCTCCCAGGGAGGCGGGCAGCCCCAGCATTTT.